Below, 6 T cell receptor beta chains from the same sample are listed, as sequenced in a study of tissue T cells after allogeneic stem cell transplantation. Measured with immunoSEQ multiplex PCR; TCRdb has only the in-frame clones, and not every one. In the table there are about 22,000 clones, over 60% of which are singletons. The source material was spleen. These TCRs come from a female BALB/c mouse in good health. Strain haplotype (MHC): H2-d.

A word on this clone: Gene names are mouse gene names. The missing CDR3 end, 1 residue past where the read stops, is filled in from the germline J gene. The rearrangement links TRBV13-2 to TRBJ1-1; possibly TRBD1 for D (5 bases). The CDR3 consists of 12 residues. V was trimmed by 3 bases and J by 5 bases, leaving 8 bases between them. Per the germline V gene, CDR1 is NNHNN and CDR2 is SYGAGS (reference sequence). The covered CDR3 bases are TGTGCCAGCGGTGGAGGGGTTACAGAAGTCTTC. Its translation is CASGGGVTEVF. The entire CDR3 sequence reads CASGGGVTEVFF.

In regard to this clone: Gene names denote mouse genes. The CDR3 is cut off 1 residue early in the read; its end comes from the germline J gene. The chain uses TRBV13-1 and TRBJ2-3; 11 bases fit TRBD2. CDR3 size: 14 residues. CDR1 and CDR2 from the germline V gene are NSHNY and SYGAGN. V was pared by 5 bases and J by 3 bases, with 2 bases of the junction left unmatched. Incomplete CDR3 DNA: TGTGCCAGCAGAAACTGGGGGGGCGCAGAAACGCTGTAT. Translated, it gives CASRNWGGAETLY. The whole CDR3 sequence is CASRNWGGAETLYF.

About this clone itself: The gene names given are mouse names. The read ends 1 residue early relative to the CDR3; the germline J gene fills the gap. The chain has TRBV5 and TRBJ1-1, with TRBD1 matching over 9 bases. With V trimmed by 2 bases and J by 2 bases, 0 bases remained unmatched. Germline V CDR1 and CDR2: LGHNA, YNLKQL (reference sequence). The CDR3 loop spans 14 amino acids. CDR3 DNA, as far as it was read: TGTGCCAGCAGCCAAACAGGGGGCAACACAGAAGTCTTC. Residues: CASSQTGGNTEVF. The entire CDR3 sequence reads CASSQTGGNTEVFF.

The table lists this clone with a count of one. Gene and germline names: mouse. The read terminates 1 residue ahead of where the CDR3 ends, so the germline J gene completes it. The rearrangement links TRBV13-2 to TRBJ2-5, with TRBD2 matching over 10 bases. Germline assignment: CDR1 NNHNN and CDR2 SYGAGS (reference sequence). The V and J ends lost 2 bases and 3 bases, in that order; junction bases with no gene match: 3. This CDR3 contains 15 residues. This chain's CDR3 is CASGDRDWGQDTQYF. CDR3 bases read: TGTGCCAGCGGTGACCGGGACTGGGGACAAGACACCCAGTAC.

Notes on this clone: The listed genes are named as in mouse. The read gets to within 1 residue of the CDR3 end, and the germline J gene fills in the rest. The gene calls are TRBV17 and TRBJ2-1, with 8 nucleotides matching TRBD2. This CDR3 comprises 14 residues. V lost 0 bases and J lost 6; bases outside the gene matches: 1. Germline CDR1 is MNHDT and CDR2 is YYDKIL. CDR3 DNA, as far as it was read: TGTGCTAGCAGTAGAGACTGGGGGGCTGCTGAGCAGTTC. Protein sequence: CASSRDWGAAEQF. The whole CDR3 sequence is CASSRDWGAAEQFF.

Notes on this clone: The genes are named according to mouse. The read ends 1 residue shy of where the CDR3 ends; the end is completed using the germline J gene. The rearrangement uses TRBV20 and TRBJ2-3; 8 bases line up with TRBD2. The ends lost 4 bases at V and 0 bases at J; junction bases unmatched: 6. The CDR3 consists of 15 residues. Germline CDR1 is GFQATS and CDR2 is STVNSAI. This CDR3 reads CGATRLGTSAETLYF. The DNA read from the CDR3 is TGTGGTGCTACCCGACTGGGGACTAGTGCAGAAACGCTGTAT.